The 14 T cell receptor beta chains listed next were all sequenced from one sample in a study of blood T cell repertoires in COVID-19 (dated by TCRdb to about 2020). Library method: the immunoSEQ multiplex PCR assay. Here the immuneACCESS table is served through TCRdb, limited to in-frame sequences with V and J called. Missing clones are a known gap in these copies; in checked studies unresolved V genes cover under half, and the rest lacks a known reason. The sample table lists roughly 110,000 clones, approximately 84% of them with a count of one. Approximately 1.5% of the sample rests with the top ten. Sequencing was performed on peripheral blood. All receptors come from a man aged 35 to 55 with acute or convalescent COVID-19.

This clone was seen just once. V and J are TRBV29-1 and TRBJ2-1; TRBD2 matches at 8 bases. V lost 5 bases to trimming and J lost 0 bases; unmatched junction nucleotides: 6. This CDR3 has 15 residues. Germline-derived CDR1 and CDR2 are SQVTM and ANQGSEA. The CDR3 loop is CSVSGLGPSYNEQFF. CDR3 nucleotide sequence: TGCAGCGTTTCGGGACTAGGCCCCTCCTACAATGAGCAGTTCTTC.

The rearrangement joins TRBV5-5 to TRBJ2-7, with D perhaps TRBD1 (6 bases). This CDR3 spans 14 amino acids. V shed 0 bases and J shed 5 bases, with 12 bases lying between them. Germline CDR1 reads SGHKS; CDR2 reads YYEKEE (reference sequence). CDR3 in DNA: TGTGCCAGCAGCTTGGGGCAGGGGCTCCACGAGCAGTACTTC. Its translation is CASSLGQGLHEQYF.

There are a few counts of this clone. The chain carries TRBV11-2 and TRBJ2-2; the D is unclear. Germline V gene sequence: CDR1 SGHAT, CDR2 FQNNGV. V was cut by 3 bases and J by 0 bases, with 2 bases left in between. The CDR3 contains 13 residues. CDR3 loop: CASSFTNTGELFF. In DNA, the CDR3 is TGTGCCAGCAGCTTCACGAACACCGGGGAGCTGTTTTTT.

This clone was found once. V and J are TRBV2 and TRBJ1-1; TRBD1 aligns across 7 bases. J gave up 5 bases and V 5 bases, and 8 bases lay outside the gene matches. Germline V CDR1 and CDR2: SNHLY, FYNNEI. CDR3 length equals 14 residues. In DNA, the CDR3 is TGTGCCAGCAGTTTCGAACAGGGGAGGACTGAAGCTTTCTTT. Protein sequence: CASSFEQGRTEAFF.

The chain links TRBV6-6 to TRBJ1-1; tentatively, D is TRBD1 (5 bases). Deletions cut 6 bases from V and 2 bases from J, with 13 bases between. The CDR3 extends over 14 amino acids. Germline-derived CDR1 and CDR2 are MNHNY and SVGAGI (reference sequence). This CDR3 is CASSSRQKNTEAFF. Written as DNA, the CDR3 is TGTGCCAGCAGCTCCCGACAGAAAAACACTGAAGCTTTCTTT.

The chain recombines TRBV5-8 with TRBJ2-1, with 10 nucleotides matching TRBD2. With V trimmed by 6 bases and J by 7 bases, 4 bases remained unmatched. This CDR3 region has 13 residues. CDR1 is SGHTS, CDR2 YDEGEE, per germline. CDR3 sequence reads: CASTSGRRNEQFF. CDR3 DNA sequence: TGTGCCAGCACTAGCGGGAGAAGGAATGAGCAGTTCTTC.

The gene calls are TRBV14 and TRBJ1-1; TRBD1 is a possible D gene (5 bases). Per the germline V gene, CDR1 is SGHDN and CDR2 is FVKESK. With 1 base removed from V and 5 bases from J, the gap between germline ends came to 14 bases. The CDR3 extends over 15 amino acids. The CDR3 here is CASSQGQNRATEAFF. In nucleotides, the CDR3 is TGTGCCAGCAGCCAAGGACAGAATAGAGCGACTGAAGCTTTCTTT. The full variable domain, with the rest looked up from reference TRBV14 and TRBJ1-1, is EAGVTQFPSHSVIEKGQTVTLRCDPISGHDNLYWYRRVMGKEIKFLLHFVKESKQDESGMPNNRFLAERTGGTYSTLKVQPAELEDSGVYFCASSQGQNRATEAFFGQGTRLTVV.

The CDR3 loop is CASRSLAGGGGELFF. The CDR3 DNA is TGTGCCAGCAGGTCACTAGCGGGAGGAGGCGGGGAGCTGTTTTTT. This rearrangement joins TRBV7-3 to TRBJ2-2; TRBD2 agrees at 12 bases. Unmatched junction bases numbered 6, after V lost 6 bases and J lost 7 bases. Germline-derived CDR1 and CDR2 are SGHTA and FQGTGA. The CDR3 runs to 15 residues. The full variable domain, completed using reference TRBV7-3 and TRBJ2-2, is GAGVSQTPSNKVTEKGKYVELRCDPISGHTALYWYRQSLGQGPEFLIYFQGTGAADDSGLPNDRFFAVRPEGSVSTLKIQRTERGDSAVYLCASRSLAGGGGELFFGEGSRLTVL.

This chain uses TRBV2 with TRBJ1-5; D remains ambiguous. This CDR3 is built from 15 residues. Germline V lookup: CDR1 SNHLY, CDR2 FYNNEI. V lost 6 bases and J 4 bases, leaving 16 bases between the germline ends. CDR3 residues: CASRLSGGMNQPQHF. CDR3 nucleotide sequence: TGTGCCAGCAGACTTTCGGGAGGCATGAATCAGCCCCAGCATTTT.

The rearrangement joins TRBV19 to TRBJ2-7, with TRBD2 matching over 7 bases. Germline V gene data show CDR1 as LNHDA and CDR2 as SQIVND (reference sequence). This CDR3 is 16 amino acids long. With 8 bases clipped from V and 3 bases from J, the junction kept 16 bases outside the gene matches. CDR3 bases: TGTGCCAGTGCTCCTACCAAGGGCGGGGGTATCTACGAGCAGTACTTC. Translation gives CASAPTKGGGIYEQYF.

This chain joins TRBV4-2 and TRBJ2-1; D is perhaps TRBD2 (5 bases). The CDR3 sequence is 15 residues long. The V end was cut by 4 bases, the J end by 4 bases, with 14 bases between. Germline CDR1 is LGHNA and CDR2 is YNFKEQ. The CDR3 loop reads CASSPSGNLYNEQFF. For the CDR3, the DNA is TGTGCCAGCAGCCCCAGCGGAAACCTTTACAATGAGCAGTTCTTC.

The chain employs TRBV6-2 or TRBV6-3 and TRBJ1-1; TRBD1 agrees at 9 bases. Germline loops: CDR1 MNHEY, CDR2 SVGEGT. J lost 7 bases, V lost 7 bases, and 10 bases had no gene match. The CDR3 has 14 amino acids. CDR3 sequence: CASTPNRGLDEAFF. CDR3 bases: TGTGCCAGCACCCCGAACAGGGGGCTGGATGAAGCTTTCTTT.

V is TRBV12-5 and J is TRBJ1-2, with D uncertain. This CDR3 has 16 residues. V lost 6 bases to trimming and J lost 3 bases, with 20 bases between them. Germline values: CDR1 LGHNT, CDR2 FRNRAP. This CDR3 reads CASGTSGYKSDYGYTF. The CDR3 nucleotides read TGTGCTAGTGGGACGTCGGGGTATAAGTCTGACTATGGCTACACCTTC.

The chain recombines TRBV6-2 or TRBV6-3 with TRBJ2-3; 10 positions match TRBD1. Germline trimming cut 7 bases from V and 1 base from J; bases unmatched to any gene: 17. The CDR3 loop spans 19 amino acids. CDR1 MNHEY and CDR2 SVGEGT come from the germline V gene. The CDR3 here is CASTPRGQGLMLGTDTQYF. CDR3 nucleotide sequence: TGTGCCAGCACCCCTCGGGGACAGGGGCTCATGCTGGGCACAGATACGCAGTATTTT.